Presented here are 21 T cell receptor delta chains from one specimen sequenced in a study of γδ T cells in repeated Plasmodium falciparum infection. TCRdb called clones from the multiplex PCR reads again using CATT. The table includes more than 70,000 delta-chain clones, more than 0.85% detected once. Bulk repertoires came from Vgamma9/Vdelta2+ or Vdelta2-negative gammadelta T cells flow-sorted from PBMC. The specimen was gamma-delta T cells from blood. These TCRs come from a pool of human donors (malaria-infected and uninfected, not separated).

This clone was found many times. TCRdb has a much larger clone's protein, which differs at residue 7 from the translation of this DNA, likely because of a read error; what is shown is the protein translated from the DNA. The CDR3 spells CACEPAVKWGRDKLIF. CDR3 nucleotides: TGTGCCTGTGAACCTGCGGTCAAATGGGGGAGAGATAAACTCATCTTT. The chain links TRDV2 to TRDJ1; TRDD3 aligns across 7 bases. TCRdb gives no J gene; it was assigned here by matching the DNA to germline. Germline V gene data show CDR1 as GEAIGNYY and CDR2 as EKD. The CDR3 consists of 16 residues. With 4 bases clipped from V and 5 bases from J, the junction kept 15 bases outside the gene matches.

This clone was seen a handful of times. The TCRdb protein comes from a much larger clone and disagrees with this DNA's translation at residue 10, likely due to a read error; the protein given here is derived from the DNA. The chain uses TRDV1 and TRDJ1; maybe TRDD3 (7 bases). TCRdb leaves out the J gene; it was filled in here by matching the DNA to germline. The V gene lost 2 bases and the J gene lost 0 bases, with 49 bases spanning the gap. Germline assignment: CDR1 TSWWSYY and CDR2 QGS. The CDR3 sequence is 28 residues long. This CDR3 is CALGEYPPSHLVQRTGAGVVTYTDKLIF. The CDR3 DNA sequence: TGTGCTCTTGGGGAATATCCCCCTTCCCACTTAGTTCAGAGAACTGGGGCGGGGGTCGTGACGTACACCGATAAACTCATCTTT.

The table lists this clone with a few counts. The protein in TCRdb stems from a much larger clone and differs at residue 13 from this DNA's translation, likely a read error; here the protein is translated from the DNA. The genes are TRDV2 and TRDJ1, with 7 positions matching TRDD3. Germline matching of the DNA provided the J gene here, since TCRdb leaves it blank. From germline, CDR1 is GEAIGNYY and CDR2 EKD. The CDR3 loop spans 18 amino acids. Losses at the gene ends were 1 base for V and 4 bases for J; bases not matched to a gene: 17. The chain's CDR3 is CACDTIGGVKKESDKLIF. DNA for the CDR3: TGTGCCTGTGACACGATTGGGGGAGTCAAAAAAGAAAGCGATAAACTCATCTTT.

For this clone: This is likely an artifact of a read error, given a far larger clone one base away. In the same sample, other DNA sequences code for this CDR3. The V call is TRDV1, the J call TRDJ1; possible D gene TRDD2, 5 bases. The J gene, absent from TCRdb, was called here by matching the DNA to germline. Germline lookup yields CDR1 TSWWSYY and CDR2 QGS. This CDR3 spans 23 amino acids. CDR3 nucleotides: TGCGCTCTTGGGAACCCCCTAGGTCCTAGACCCCATCTGGTGAACTATCCCAGCGATAAACTCATCTTT. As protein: CALGNPLGPRPHLVNYPSDKLIF.

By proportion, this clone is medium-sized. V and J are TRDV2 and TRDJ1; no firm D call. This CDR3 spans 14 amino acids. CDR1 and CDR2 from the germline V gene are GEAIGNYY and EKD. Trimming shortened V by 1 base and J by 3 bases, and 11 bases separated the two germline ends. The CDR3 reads CACDTHPGSDKLIF. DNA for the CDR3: TGTGCCTGTGACACTCATCCAGGGTCCGATAAACTCATCTTT.

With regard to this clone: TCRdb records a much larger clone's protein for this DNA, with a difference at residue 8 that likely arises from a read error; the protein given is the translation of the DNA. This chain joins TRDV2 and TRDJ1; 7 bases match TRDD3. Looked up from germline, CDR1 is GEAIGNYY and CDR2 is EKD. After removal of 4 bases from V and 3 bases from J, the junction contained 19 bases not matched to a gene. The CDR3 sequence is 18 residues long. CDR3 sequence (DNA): TGTGCCTGTGATTCGTACTGGAGGATACGCGGGTTTTCCGATAAACTCATCTTT. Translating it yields CACDSYWRIRGFSDKLIF.

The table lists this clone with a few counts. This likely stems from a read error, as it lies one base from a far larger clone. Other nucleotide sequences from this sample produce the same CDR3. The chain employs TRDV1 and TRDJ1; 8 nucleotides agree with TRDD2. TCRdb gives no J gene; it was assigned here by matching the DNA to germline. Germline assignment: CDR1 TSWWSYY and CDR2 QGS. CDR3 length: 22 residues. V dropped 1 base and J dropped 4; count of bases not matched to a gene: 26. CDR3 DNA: TGTGCTCTTGGGGAACCCGACGCTTCCTACAAAACGGGGGACTCTCGGGGCGATAAACTCATCTTT. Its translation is CALGEPDASYKTGDSRGDKLIF.

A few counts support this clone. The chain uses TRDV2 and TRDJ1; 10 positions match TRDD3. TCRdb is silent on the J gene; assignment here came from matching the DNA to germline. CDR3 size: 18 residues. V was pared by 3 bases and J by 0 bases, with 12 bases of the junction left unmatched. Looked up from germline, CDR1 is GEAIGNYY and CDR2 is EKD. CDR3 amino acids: CACDQLPTGGFNTDKLIF. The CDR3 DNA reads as TGTGCCTGTGACCAACTTCCGACTGGGGGATTTAACACCGATAAACTCATCTTT.

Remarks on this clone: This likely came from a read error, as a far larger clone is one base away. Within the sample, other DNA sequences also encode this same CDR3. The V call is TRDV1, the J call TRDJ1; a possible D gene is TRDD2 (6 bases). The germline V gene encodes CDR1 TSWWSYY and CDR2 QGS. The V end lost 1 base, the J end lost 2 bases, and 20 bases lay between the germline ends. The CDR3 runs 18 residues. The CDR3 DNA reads TGTGCTCTTGGGGAACCGTCCTCCTACCCTGCGTGTACCGATAAACTCATCTTT. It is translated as CALGEPSSYPACTDKLIF.

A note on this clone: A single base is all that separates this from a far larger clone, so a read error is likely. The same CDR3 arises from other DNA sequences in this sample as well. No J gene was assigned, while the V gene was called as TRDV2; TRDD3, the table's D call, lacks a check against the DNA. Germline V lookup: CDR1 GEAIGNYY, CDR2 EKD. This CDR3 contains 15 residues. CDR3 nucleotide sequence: TGTGCCTGTGACACCGTGGGGGATAGGGGCGATAAACTAATCTTT. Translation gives CACDTVGDRGDKLIF.

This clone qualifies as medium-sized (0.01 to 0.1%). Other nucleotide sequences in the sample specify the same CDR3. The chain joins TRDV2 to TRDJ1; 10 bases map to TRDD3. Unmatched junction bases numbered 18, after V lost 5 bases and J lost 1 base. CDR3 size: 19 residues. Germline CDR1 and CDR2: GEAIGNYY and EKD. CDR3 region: CACVGRVGGYQPPTDKLIF. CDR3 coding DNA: TGTGCCTGTGTCGGAAGGGTTGGGGGATACCAGCCCCCCACCGATAAACTCATCTTT.

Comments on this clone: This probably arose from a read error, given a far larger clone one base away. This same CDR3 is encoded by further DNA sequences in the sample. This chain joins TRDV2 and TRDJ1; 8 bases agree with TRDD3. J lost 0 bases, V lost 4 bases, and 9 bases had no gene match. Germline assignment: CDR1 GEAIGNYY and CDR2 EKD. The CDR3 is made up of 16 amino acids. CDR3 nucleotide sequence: TGTGCCTGTGATGCCCTACTGGGGGCTTACACCGATAAACTCATCTTT. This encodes CACDALLGAYTDKLIF.

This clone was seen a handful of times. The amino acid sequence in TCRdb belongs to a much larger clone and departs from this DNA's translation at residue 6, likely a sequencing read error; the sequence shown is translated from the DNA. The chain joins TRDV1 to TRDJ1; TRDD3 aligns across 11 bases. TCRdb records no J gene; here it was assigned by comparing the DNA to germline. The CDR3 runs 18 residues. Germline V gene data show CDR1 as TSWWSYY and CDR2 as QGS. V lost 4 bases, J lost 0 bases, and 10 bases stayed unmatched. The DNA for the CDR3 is TGTGCTCTTGGGGTAATGTACTGGGGGATAAAATACACCGATAAACTCATCTTT. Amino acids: CALGVMYWGIKYTDKLIF.

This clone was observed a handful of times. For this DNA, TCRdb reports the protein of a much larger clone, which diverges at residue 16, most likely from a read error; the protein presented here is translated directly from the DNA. Here the CDR3 DNA reads TGTGCTCTTGGGGAACTCCTACGGTCGGAACTGTCTAGCAAACTCACCTTT. Amino acid sequence: CALGELLRSELSSKLTF. The V segment is TRDV1, and no J call was made; the table gives TRDD3 as D, unverified against the DNA. In germline, CDR1 is TSWWSYY, CDR2 QGS. The CDR3 is 17 residues long.

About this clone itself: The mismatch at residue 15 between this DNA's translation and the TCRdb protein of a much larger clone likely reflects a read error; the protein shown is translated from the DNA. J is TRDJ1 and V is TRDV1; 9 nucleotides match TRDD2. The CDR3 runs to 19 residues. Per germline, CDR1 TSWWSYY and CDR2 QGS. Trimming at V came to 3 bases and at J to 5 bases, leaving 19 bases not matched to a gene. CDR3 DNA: TGTGCTCTTGGGGACGCAGGCCTTCCTACGTCTCCCCGAGTGGATAAACTCATCTTT. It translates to CALGDAGLPTSPRVDKLIF.

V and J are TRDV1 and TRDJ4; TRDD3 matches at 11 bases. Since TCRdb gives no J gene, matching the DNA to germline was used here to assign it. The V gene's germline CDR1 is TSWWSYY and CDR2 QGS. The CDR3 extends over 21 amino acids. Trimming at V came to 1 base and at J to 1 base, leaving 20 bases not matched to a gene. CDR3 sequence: CALGERPTDPQTGGYYRPLIF. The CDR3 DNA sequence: TGTGCTCTTGGGGAACGTCCTACGGACCCCCAAACTGGGGGATATTACAGACCCCTGATCTTT.

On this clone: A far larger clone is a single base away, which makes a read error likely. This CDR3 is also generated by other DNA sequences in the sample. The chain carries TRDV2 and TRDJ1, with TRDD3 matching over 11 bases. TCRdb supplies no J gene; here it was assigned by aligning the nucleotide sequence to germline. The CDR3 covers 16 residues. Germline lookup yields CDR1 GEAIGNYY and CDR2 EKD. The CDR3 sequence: CACDTGLGDNTDKLIF. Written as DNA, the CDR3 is TGTGCGTGTGACACCGGACTGGGGGATAACACCGATAAACTCATCTTT.

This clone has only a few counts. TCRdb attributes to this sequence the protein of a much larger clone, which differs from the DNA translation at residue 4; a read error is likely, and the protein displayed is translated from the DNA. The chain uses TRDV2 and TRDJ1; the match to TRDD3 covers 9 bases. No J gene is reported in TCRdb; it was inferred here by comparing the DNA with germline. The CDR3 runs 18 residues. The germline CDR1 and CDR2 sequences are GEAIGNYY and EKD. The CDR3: CACNTVTGGQTYTDKLIF. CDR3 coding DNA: TGTGCCTGTAACACGGTTACTGGGGGACAGACATACACCGATAAACTCATCTTT.

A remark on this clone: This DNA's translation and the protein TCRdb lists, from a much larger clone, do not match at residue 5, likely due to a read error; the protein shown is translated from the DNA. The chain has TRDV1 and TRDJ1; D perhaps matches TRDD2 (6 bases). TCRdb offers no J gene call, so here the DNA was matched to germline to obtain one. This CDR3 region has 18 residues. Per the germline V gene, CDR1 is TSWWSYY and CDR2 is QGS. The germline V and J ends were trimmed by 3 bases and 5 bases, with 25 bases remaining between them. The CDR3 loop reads CALGDTFPTWVLVDKLIF. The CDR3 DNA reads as TGTGCTCTTGGGGACACCTTCCCCACTTGGGTCCTAGTGGATAAACTCATCTTT.

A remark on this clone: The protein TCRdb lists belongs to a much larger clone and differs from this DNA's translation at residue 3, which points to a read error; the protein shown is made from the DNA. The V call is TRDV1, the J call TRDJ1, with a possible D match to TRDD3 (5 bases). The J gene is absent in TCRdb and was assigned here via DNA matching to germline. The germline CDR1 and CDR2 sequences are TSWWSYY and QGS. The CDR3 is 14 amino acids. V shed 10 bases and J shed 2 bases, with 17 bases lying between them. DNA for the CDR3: TGTGCTCCGGTCCCTGTGGGGAGGACCGATAAACTCATCTTT. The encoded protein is CAPVPVGRTDKLIF.

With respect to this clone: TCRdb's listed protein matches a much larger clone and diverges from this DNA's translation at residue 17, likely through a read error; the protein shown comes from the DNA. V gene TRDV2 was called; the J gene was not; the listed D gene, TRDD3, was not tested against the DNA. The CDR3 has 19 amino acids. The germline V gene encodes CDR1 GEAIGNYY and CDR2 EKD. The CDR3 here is CACDTRGYGASWDTRQTFF. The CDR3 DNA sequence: TGTGCCTGTGACACCAGAGGATACGGGGCTTCCTGGGACACCCGACAGACGTTTTTC.